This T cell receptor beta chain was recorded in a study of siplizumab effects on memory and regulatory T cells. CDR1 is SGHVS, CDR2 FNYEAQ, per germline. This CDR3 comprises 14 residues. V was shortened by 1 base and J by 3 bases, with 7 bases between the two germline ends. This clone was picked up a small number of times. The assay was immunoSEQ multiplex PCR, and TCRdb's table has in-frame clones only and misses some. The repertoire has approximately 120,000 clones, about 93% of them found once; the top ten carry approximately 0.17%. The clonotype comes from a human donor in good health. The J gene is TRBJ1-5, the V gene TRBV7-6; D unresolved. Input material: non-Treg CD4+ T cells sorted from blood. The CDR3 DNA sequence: TGTGCCAGCAGCTTAGGGGCAGTCAATCAGCCCCAGCATTTT. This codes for CASSLGAVNQPQHF.